Many counts were recorded for the clone carrying this T cell receptor beta chain. The sample originates from a study of T cells in Graves' hyperthyroidism and ophthalmopathy. The V end was cut by 4 bases, the J end by 0 bases, with 19 bases between. The CDR3 has 18 amino acids. Germline lookup yields CDR1 KGHDR and CDR2 SFDVKD. Amplification yielded TCR beta CDR3 regions, with RNA transcripts as the source. A set of HTBI primers served as the primers for a first-round RT-PCR of the TCR CDR3. One entry per CDR3 protein, called by TCRdb with MiXCR from the multiplex PCR reads. The data hold a few hundred thousand distinct CDR3 sequences, with around 15% observed a single time.

The sequencing sample was made of blood. This clonotype was sampled from a woman aged 18-29 years with Graves' hyperthyroidism. This sequence joins TRBV24-1 and TRBJ2-3; TRBD2 is a possible D gene (7 bases). The CDR3 loop reads CATSDLTGGDRSTDTQYF. The CDR3 nucleotides read TGTGCCACCAGTGACCTCACGGGGGGCGACAGAAGCACAGATACGCAGTATTTT.